A single sample gave rise to the 16 T cell receptor beta chains below, sequenced in a study of identical twins. TCRdb reanalysed the 5' RACE reads using MiXCR and keeps one entry per CDR3 protein. The sample contains about 100,000 distinct CDR3 sequences, 5.9% of which appear only once. The specimen was memory T cells sorted from blood. These receptor sequences come from a woman aged 45-60 years in good health.

This clonotype appeared many times. The chain couples TRBV16 to TRBJ2-5; D unresolved. This CDR3 region has 13 residues. V was clipped by 1 base and J by 5 bases, with 8 bases between them. The germline V gene encodes CDR1 KGHSY and CDR2 FQNENV. CDR3 amino acids: CASSQLLAETQYF. The CDR3 DNA sequence: TGTGCCAGCAGCCAATTGCTGGCGGAGACCCAGTACTTC.

In this sample, this clonotype turned up many times. This chain joins TRBV5-1 and TRBJ2-1; 7 bases map to TRBD2. V shed 5 bases, J shed 6 bases, and the junction held 8 bases outside the gene matches. This CDR3 contains 14 residues. CDR1 and CDR2 (germline): SGHRS, YFSETQ. The CDR3 here is CASRPGTTSNEQFF. The CDR3 nucleotides are TGCGCCAGCAGACCCGGGACTACCTCCAATGAGCAGTTCTTC. Based on the CDR3 plus reference TRBV5-1 and TRBJ2-1, the full variable domain is KAGVTQTPRYLIKTRGQQVTLSCSPISGHRSVSWYQQTPGQGLQFLFEYFSETQRNKGNFPGRFSGRQFSNSRSEMNVSTLELGDSALYLCASRPGTTSNEQFFGPGTRLTVL.

The table lists this clonotype with many counts. This chain links TRBV2 with TRBJ2-7; D is ambiguous. The length of the CDR3 is 11 residues. Per the germline V gene, CDR1 is SNHLY and CDR2 is FYNNEI. V dropped 6 bases and J dropped 3 bases, with 6 bases sitting between them. This chain's CDR3 is CASRKSYEQYF. DNA of the CDR3: TGTGCCAGCAGGAAGAGCTACGAGCAGTACTTC.

This clonotype was picked up many times. The V gene is TRBV5-1, the J gene TRBJ2-6, with TRBD1 identical over 8 bases. Germline CDR1 is SGHRS and CDR2 is YFSETQ. This CDR3 has 16 amino acids. The trim removed 4 bases at V and 3 bases at J, leaving 6 bases unmatched. The CDR3 loop is CASSMQGARGANVLTF. CDR3 sequence (DNA): TGCGCCAGCAGCATGCAGGGGGCGCGTGGGGCCAACGTCCTGACTTTC.

CDR3 loop: CASSQKGLLHNEQFF. Here the CDR3 DNA reads TGTGCCAGCAGCCAAAAGGGGCTACTCCACAATGAGCAGTTCTTC. The J gene is TRBJ2-1, the V gene TRBV3-1, with D perhaps matching TRBD1 (5 bases). The CDR3 spans 15 residues. V was shortened by 2 bases and J by 5 bases, with 13 bases between the two germline ends. Looked up from germline, CDR1 is LGHDT and CDR2 is YNNKEL (reference sequence).

This clonotype has at least ten counts. The rearrangement links TRBV5-1 to TRBJ2-1; 7 bases are shared with TRBD2. Germline V gene data show CDR1 as SGHRS and CDR2 as YFSETQ. Trimming cost V 1 base and J 2 bases; bases outside gene matches: 15. The CDR3 sequence is 19 residues long. The CDR3 protein is CASSLLSSFRLAAYNEQFF. The CDR3 DNA reads as TGCGCCAGCAGCTTGCTTTCCTCGTTTCGGCTAGCGGCCTACAATGAGCAGTTCTTC.

This clonotype was seen many times. This rearrangement joins TRBV12-5 to TRBJ1-5, with D possibly matching TRBD1 (5 bases). This CDR3 is 14 amino acids long. Looked up from germline, CDR1 is LGHNT and CDR2 is FRNRAP. Trimming shortened V by 1 base and J by 4 bases, and 8 bases separated the two germline ends. The CDR3 loop is CASGLGGLNQPQHF. The CDR3 DNA reads TGTGCTAGTGGTTTGGGGGGGTTAAATCAGCCCCAGCATTTT.

In this sample, this clonotype turned up many times. The junction does not match germline at one end; this may be a read error. The V and J genes are TRBV5-6 and TRBJ1-1; the match to TRBD1 covers 7 bases. CDR1 is SGHDT and CDR2 is YYEEEE in the germline V gene. The CDR3 sequence is 17 residues long. CDR3 residues: CASSLAHLLTGSTEVFF. In DNA form, the CDR3 reads TGTGCCAGCAGCTTGGCCCATCTCCTGACAGGGTCGACTGAAGTTTTCTTT.

The sample holds many counts of this clonotype. The chain employs TRBV2 and TRBJ2-1, with 10 bases identical to TRBD2. CDR3 size: 16 residues. V shed 5 bases, J shed 3 bases, and the junction held 7 bases outside the gene matches. Germline V gene sequence: CDR1 SNHLY, CDR2 FYNNEI. The CDR3 sequence: CASSYSGTSDYNEQFF. As DNA, the CDR3 is TGTGCCAGCAGTTATTCCGGGACTAGCGACTACAATGAGCAGTTCTTC.

This clonotype was seen a few times. CDR3 protein: CASSAQGPYEQYF. The CDR3 DNA reads as TGTGCCAGCAGCGCACAGGGCCCCTACGAGCAGTACTTC. The rearrangement uses TRBV5-4 and TRBJ2-7, with D possibly TRBD1 on 6 matching bases. CDR3 length equals 13 residues. CDR1 and CDR2 from the germline V gene are SGHNT and YYREEE (reference sequence). V lost 4 bases to trimming and J lost 2 bases, with 10 bases between them.

This clonotype has a count of ten or more. The V call is TRBV29-1, the J call TRBJ1-5; no clear D. The CDR3 runs to 13 residues. Germline loops: CDR1 SQVTM, CDR2 ANQGSEA. V was shortened by 6 bases and J by 5 bases, with 14 bases between the two germline ends. CDR3 residues: CSVVYQADQPQHF. The CDR3 nucleotides read TGCAGCGTCGTTTATCAGGCGGATCAGCCCCAGCATTTT.

With respect to this clonotype: With a much larger clone just one base away, this may be a read error. J is TRBJ2-5 and V is TRBV29-1; D could derive from TRBD1 or TRBD2 (5 bases each). V shed 5 bases and J shed 7 bases, with 14 bases lying between them. There are 12 residues in the CDR3. The germline CDR1 and CDR2 sequences are SQVTM and ANQGSEA. In DNA, the CDR3 is TGCAGCGTTCCCCGGGGCGCAGCGACCCAGTACTTC. Protein: CSVPRGAATQYF.

In its sample, this clonotype was seen many times. The chain carries TRBV7-9 and TRBJ2-1, with 10 bases lining up with TRBD2. From germline, CDR1 is SEHNR and CDR2 FQNEAQ (reference sequence). The V gene end was trimmed by 1 base and the J gene end by 16 bases; junction bases not matched to a gene: 10. This CDR3 is built from 14 residues. The CDR3 region is CASSLDGTGTSAFF. CDR3 nucleotide sequence: TGTGCCAGCAGCTTAGACGGTACCGGGACTAGCGCATTCTTC. The full variable domain, its missing parts supplied by reference TRBV7-9 and TRBJ2-1, is DTGVSQNPRHKITKRGQNVTFRCDPISEHNRLYWYRQTLGQGPEFLTYFQNEAQLEKSRLLSDRFSAERPKGSFSTLEIQRTEQGDSAMYLCASSLDGTGTSAFFGPGTRLTVL.

The J gene is TRBJ2-3, the V gene TRBV3-1; 14 bases are shared with TRBD2. The junction had 8 bases not matched to a gene; V was cut back by 1 base and J by 2 bases. CDR1 is LGHDT, CDR2 YNNKEL, per germline (reference sequence). The CDR3 has 19 residues. This CDR3 is CASSQGGLAGGYFTDTQYF. The CDR3 bases are TGTGCCAGCAGCCAAGGAGGACTAGCGGGAGGATACTTCACAGATACGCAGTATTTT.

In this sample, this clonotype turned up a few times. This rearrangement joins TRBV6-2 or TRBV6-3 to TRBJ2-2, with 11 bases aligning to TRBD2. The germline CDR1 and CDR2 sequences are MNHEY and SVGEGT. V shed 10 bases and J 7 bases; nucleotides not matched to a gene: 11. This CDR3 is 15 amino acids long. In DNA, the CDR3 is TGTGCCACCGCCCTAACCGGGACTAGCGGCGGGGAGCTGTTTTTT. It encodes CATALTGTSGGELFF.

The CDR3 DNA reads as TGTGCCAGCAGTTACGGGGGGAGAGAAATCAATGAGCAGTTCTTC. Residues: CASSYGGREINEQFF. This rearrangement joins TRBV6-6 to TRBJ2-1, with D tentatively TRBD2 (6 bases). Germline CDR1 MNHNY, CDR2 SVGAGI (reference sequence). The CDR3 loop spans 15 amino acids. V was shortened by 2 bases and J by 6 bases, with 14 bases between the two germline ends.